This TCR beta chain was recorded in a study of T-cell memory formation after mild COVID-19. This clonotype is a singleton in its sample. Its antigen remains unidentified. One entry per CDR3 protein results from TCRdb running MiXCR on the 5' RACE reads. In the table there are just over 1,500 distinct CDR3 sequences, roughly 65% of which are singletons. Study-wide findings and caveats: Pre-infection memory held some responding clones, suggesting pre-existing cross-reactive T cells responded.

The TCR originated in an adult who had mild COVID-19 (a few samples of this study predate the infection). Cell type and time point are not known. Material: PBMCs or a T cell subset sorted from them (not recorded which).

The CDR3 protein is CATSDSGTGLWGEQFF. CDR3 nucleotide sequence: TGTGCCACCAGTGATTCCGGGACAGGACTATGGGGTGAGCAGTTCTTC. The chain couples TRBV24-1 to TRBJ2-1; 8 bases are a match to TRBD1. J gave up 9 bases and V 2 bases, and 11 bases lay outside the gene matches. Germline V gene sequence: CDR1 KGHDR, CDR2 SFDVKD. There are 16 residues in the CDR3.